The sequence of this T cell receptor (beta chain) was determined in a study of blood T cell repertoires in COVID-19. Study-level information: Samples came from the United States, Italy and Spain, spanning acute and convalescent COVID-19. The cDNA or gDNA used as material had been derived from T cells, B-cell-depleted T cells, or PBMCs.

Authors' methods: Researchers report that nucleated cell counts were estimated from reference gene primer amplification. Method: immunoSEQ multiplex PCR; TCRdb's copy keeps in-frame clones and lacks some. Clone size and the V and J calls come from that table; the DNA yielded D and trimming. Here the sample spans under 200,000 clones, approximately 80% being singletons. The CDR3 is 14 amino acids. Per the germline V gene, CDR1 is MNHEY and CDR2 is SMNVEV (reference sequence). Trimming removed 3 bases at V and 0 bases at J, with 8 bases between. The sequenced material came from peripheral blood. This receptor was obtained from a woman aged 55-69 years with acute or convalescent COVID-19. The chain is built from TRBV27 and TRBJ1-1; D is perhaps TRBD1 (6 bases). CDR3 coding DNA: TGTGCCAGCAGTTTCAGGGGCTTGAACACTGAAGCTTTCTTT. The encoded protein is CASSFRGLNTEAFF.